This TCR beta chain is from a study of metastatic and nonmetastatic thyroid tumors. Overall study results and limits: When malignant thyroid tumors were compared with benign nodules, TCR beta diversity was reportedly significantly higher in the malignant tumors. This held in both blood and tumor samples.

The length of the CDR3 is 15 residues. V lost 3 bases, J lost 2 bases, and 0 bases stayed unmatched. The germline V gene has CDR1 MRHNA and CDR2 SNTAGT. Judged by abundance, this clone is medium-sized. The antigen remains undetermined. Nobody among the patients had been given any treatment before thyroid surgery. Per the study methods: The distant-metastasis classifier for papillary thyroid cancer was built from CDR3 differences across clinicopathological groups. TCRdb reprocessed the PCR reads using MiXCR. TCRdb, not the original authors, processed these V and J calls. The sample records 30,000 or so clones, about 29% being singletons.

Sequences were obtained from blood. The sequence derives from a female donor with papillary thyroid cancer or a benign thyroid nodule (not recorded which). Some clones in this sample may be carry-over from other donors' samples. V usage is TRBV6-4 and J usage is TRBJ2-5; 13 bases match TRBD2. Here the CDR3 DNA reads TGTGCCAGCAGTGAGACTAGCGGGGGGCAAGAGACCCAGTACTTC. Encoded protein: CASSETSGGQETQYF.